The following is a T cell receptor (beta chain) sequence with its context. The CDR3 totals 15 residues. CDR1 and CDR2 from the germline V gene are SGHRS and YFSETQ. Losses at the gene ends were 4 bases for V and 1 base for J; bases not matched to a gene: 4. The method was immunoSEQ multiplex PCR; TCRdb's version includes in-frame clones alone and lacks a portion of them. The data show 250,000 to 300,000 clones, with 81% seen just once and roughly 2.9% held by the top ten. The sample originates from a study of blood T cell repertoires in COVID-19. Across the whole study: PBMCs, B-cell-depleted T cells, or T cells were the source of the cDNA or gDNA that made up the material.

Sequenced input: peripheral blood. The chain is built from TRBV5-1 and TRBJ2-7, with 11 bases matching TRBD2. This receptor was obtained from a woman aged 55-70 years with active or convalescent COVID-19. The CDR3 spells CASSERLAGSYEQYF. CDR3 coding DNA: TGCGCCAGCAGCGAAAGACTAGCGGGGTCCTACGAGCAGTACTTC.